Shown below are 20 T cell receptor beta chains from a single sample sequenced in a study of cytomegalovirus exposure and HLA in healthy donors. Primers: 60 Vbeta forward and 13 Jbeta reverse. Only in-frame clones appear in the TCRdb table, and some are missing; sequencing was by immunoSEQ multiplex PCR. Here the sample spans 120,000 to 150,000 clones, 70% to 80% being singletons. The sequencing input was PBMCs. These receptors all stem from a woman between 40 and 50 years old in good health and CMV-seropositive.

The V gene is TRBV5-1, the J gene TRBJ2-5, with D possibly being TRBD2 (6 bases). With 4 bases removed from V and 4 bases from J, the gap between germline ends came to 17 bases. This CDR3 comprises 15 residues. Per germline, CDR1 SGHRS and CDR2 YFSETQ. The CDR3 here is CASSPGRGLRETQYF. The CDR3 coding sequence is TGCGCCAGCAGCCCGGGCCGGGGACTCAGAGAGACCCAGTACTTC.

CDR3 coding DNA: TGTGCCAGCAGCTCCGGGACTCTGGTTCATTATGGCTACACCTTC. The encoded protein is CASSSGTLVHYGYTF. This sequence joins TRBV11-3 and TRBJ1-2; D perhaps matches TRBD1 (5 bases). Germline CDR1 reads SGHNT; CDR2 reads YENEEA. Trimming took 4 bases from V and 5 from J, leaving 17 bases between them. The CDR3 extends over 15 amino acids.

This rearrangement joins TRBV5-1 to TRBJ1-1; possibly TRBD1 for D (5 bases). V was shortened by 4 bases and J by 1 base, with 14 bases between the two germline ends. Germline assignment: CDR1 SGHRS and CDR2 YFSETQ. The CDR3 extends over 15 amino acids. The CDR3 is CASSPGGGTNTEAFF. DNA of the CDR3: TGCGCCAGCAGCCCGGGGGGAGGGACGAACACTGAAGCTTTCTTT.

The V and J genes are TRBV27 and TRBJ1-5; tentatively, D is TRBD1 (5 bases). The CDR3 contains 15 residues. Germline V gene sequence: CDR1 MNHEY, CDR2 SMNVEV (reference sequence). V was shortened by 5 bases and J by 1 base, with 12 bases between the two germline ends. CDR3 amino acids: CASSPSGWSNQPQHF. The CDR3 region has the DNA TGTGCCAGCAGTCCCTCAGGGTGGAGCAATCAGCCCCAGCATTTT.

The gene calls are TRBV10-1 and TRBJ2-7; D remains unclear. Germline V gene sequence: CDR1 WNHNN, CDR2 SYGVQD (reference sequence). CDR3 size: 13 residues. Between the trimmed V and J ends, which lost 3 bases and 6 bases, there was a span of 12 bases. The CDR3 bases are TGCGCCAGCAGTGACCTCGCGTCCACCGAGCAGTACTTC. Its translation: CASSDLASTEQYF.

CDR3 DNA: TGTGCCAGCTCTCGCTCCGGGACAGGGATAGACGTCCTGACTTTC. This gives the protein CASSRSGTGIDVLTF. V and J are TRBV18 and TRBJ2-6; 9 bases are shared with TRBD1. Trimming took 6 bases from V and 11 from J; bases not matched to a gene: 11. Germline CDR1 KGHSH, CDR2 LQKENI. The CDR3 has 15 residues.

The chain has TRBV6-5 and TRBJ1-2, with 8 bases identical to TRBD1. The CDR3 runs to 14 residues. The ends lost 6 bases at V and 3 bases at J; junction bases unmatched: 6. Germline lookup yields CDR1 MNHEY and CDR2 SVGAGI. The CDR3 sequence: CASSRDRRDYGYTF. The CDR3 bases are TGTGCCAGCAGCCGGGACAGGAGGGACTATGGCTACACCTTC.

The DNA of the CDR3 is TGTGCCAGCTCACTTGGCAGTCCCTACGAGCAGTACTTC. It is translated as CASSLGSPYEQYF. This rearrangement joins TRBV18 to TRBJ2-7; D remains unclear. V was clipped by 4 bases and J by 2 bases, with 9 bases between them. Germline CDR1 KGHSH, CDR2 LQKENI. CDR3 size: 13 residues.

The chain carries TRBV6-6 and TRBJ2-4, with a weak D call TRBD1 (5 bases). Trimming cost V 5 bases and J 0 bases, with 8 bases left between them. This CDR3 has 14 amino acids. The V gene's germline CDR1 is MNHNY and CDR2 SVGAGI (reference sequence). CDR3 nucleotides: TGTGCCAGCAGTGGGGCGGTAGCCAAAAACATTCAGTACTTC. It specifies CASSGAVAKNIQYF.

The rearrangement joins TRBV2 to TRBJ2-7, with TRBD1 matching 8 bases. Germline CDR1 is SNHLY and CDR2 is FYNNEI. Trimming removed 7 bases from V and 2 bases from J; junction bases left unmatched: 7. The length of the CDR3 is 14 residues. The DNA for the CDR3 is TGTGCCAGCAAGAAGGGACAGGTGACCTACGAGCAGTACTTC. It codes for CASKKGQVTYEQYF. Based on the CDR3 plus reference TRBV2 and TRBJ2-7, the full variable domain is EPEVTQTPSHQVTQMGQEVILRCVPISNHLYFYWYRQILGQKVEFLVSFYNNEISEKSEIFDDQFSVERPDGSNFTLKIRSTKLEDSAMYFCASKKGQVTYEQYFGPGTRLTVT.

The chain carries TRBV7-8 and TRBJ1-1; weak D call: TRBD1 (6 bases). In germline, CDR1 is SGHVS, CDR2 FQNEAQ. V was pared by 5 bases and J by 3 bases, with 13 bases between. The CDR3 consists of 14 residues. CDR3 bases: TGTGCCAGCAGCCGAACAGGGCTGGACACTGAAGCTTTCTTT. Translating it yields CASSRTGLDTEAFF.

This rearrangement joins TRBV4-2 to TRBJ2-1; 8 positions match TRBD2. Germline assignment: CDR1 LGHNA and CDR2 YNFKEQ. The CDR3 length is 16 residues. V shed 0 bases and J 5 bases; nucleotides not matched to a gene: 6. For the CDR3, the DNA is TGTGCCAGCAGCCAAGATGGAGTAGCGGGGAACAATGAGCAGTTCTTC. It codes for CASSQDGVAGNNEQFF.

This chain joins TRBV2 and TRBJ2-3, with 11 bases that match TRBD1. V dropped 8 bases and J dropped 4; count of bases not matched to a gene: 8. Per the germline V gene, CDR1 is SNHLY and CDR2 is FYNNEI. The CDR3 loop spans 15 amino acids. The CDR3 region is CASPSGQGDADTQYF. CDR3 DNA: TGTGCCAGCCCCTCGGGACAGGGGGATGCAGATACGCAGTATTTT. Together with reference TRBV2 and TRBJ2-3, the CDR3 gives the full variable domain: EPEVTQTPSHQVTQMGQEVILRCVPISNHLYFYWYRQILGQKVEFLVSFYNNEISEKSEIFDDQFSVERPDGSNFTLKIRSTKLEDSAMYFCASPSGQGDADTQYFGPGTRLTVL.

The rearrangement uses TRBV7-2 and TRBJ2-2; 7 bases match TRBD1. CDR1 is SGHTA, CDR2 FQGNSA, per germline. The V segment lost 5 bases and the J segment 6 bases; nucleotides outside the gene matches: 12. The CDR3 runs to 16 residues. The CDR3 DNA reads as TGTGCCAGCAGCCCACAGTACAGGGGTCCTCCCGGGGAGCTGTTTTTT. Protein sequence: CASSPQYRGPPGELFF.

The chain recombines TRBV28 with TRBJ2-7; weak D call: TRBD1 (5 bases). In germline, CDR1 is MDHEN, CDR2 SYDVKM. The CDR3 spans 15 residues. V dropped 0 bases and J dropped 2 bases, with 11 bases sitting between them. DNA for the CDR3: TGTGCCAGCAGTTTATGGGGTGGGGCTACCTACGAGCAGTACTTC. Protein: CASSLWGGATYEQYF.

The CDR3 loop reads CASSLASGRGYEQYF. For the CDR3, the DNA is TGTGCCAGCAGCTTGGCTAGCGGGAGGGGCTACGAGCAGTACTTC. V gene TRBV5-4 combines with J gene TRBJ2-7; 12 bases map to TRBD2. Trimming took 0 bases from V and 3 from J; bases not matched to a gene: 1. Germline-derived CDR1 and CDR2 are SGHNT and YYREEE (reference sequence). This CDR3 is 15 amino acids long.

The chain couples TRBV7-9 to TRBJ2-3; D not resolved. Germline V gene sequence: CDR1 SEHNR, CDR2 FQNEAQ (reference sequence). Trimming pared 5 bases from V and 2 bases from J, leaving 11 bases between. The CDR3 contains 14 residues. The CDR3 loop reads CASSPVATTDTQYF. DNA of the CDR3: TGTGCCAGCAGCCCAGTTGCAACCACAGATACGCAGTATTTT.

CDR3: CASSLLTGGNYEQYF. The CDR3 DNA follows: TGTGCCAGCAGCTTACTAACAGGGGGCAACTACGAGCAGTACTTC. The chain links TRBV7-9 to TRBJ2-7; TRBD1 matches at 9 bases. CDR3 size: 15 residues. Trimming at V came to 2 bases and at J to 3 bases, leaving 5 bases not matched to a gene. Germline CDR1 reads SEHNR; CDR2 reads FQNEAQ (reference sequence).

The chain recombines TRBV6-5 with TRBJ2-2, with D uncertain. The germline gives CDR1 MNHEY, CDR2 SVGAGI. Trimming stripped 3 bases from V and 1 base from J, with 6 bases between. This CDR3 region has 14 residues. The CDR3 here is CASSYTENTGELFF. The CDR3 nucleotides are TGTGCCAGCAGTTATACAGAGAACACCGGGGAGCTGTTTTTT.

V is TRBV27 and J is TRBJ1-1, with D unclear. The CDR3 is made up of 13 amino acids. V lost 7 bases and J 4 bases, leaving 13 bases between the germline ends. In germline, CDR1 is MNHEY, CDR2 SMNVEV (reference sequence). The CDR3 DNA reads TGTGCCAGCACCGACTGGATGAGCACTGAAGCTTTCTTT. Its translation: CASTDWMSTEAFF.